This TCR beta chain was captured in a study of control samples from healthy donors and cancer patients. Clones were read by immunoSEQ multiplex PCR, and TCRdb kept only the in-frame ones, dropping some. This sample has approximately 100,000 clones; 70% to 90% occur once, and the top ten carry 14%. In its sample, this clone was seen once. Germline V gene data show CDR1 as SNHLY and CDR2 as FYNNEI. This CDR3 has 15 residues. J was trimmed by 0 bases and V by 7 bases; bases with no gene match: 5. This chain uses TRBV2 with TRBJ1-5, with TRBD1 identical over 8 bases. The specimen sequenced was blood. The TCR sequence derives from a man aged 30 to 39 in good health. CDR3 bases: TGTGCCAGCACACAGGGGGGATATAGCAATCAGCCCCAGCATTTT. As protein: CASTQGGYSNQPQHF.